The 27 T cell receptor beta chains presented below share a single source sample, sequenced in a study of cytomegalovirus exposure and HLA in healthy donors. It was with 60 Vbeta and 13 Jbeta primers that the PCR ran. TCRdb's table, derived via immunoSEQ multiplex PCR, lists solely in-frame clones and lacks some. This sample has about 70,000 clones, with about nine tenths found just once. Sequencing was performed on PBMCs. Receptors were obtained from a woman aged 25 to 39 in good health and CMV-seronegative.

The rearrangement links TRBV27 to TRBJ2-1; 8 bases fit TRBD1. The germline V gene encodes CDR1 MNHEY and CDR2 SMNVEV (reference sequence). V shed 5 bases and J 0 bases; nucleotides not matched to a gene: 12. This CDR3 contains 18 residues. CDR3: CASSPTGDPLGSYNEQFF. The CDR3 DNA is TGTGCCAGCAGTCCGACAGGGGACCCCCTCGGCTCCTACAATGAGCAGTTCTTC.

The chain carries TRBV6-4 and TRBJ1-5; weak D call: TRBD1 (6 bases). The CDR3 has 13 residues. Trimming took 9 bases from V and 7 from J, leaving 16 bases between them. Germline loops: CDR1 MRHNA, CDR2 SNTAGT. This CDR3 reads CASDGGARQPQHF. The CDR3 nucleotides read TGTGCCAGTGACGGGGGGGCCAGGCAGCCCCAGCATTTT.

This clone has just one count. The genes are TRBV5-1 and TRBJ2-6; possible D gene TRBD2, 6 bases. There are 17 residues in the CDR3. The V gene's germline CDR1 is SGHRS and CDR2 YFSETQ. The V end was cut by 4 bases, the J end by 0 bases, with 14 bases between. CDR3 in amino acids: CASSGGTGSSGANVLTF. CDR3 sequence (DNA): TGCGCCAGCAGCGGGGGGACGGGTAGCTCTGGGGCCAACGTCCTGACTTTC.

In its sample, this clone was seen a few times. The CDR3 here is CASASAGGSGEKLFF. Written as DNA, the CDR3 is TGTGCCAGCGCTTCTGCAGGGGGTAGTGGAGAAAAACTGTTTTTT. This chain links TRBV19 with TRBJ1-4; TRBD1 agrees at 7 bases. V was clipped by 9 bases and J by 8 bases; unmatched bases: 15. Germline-derived CDR1 and CDR2 are LNHDA and SQIVND (reference sequence). This CDR3 comprises 15 residues.

V is TRBV7-2 and J is TRBJ2-5; the match to TRBD2 covers 9 bases. The CDR3 runs 17 residues. V was clipped by 5 bases and J by 1 base; unmatched bases: 11. Germline V gene data show CDR1 as SGHTA and CDR2 as FQGNSA. This chain's CDR3 is CASSTRTGLAFQETQYF. The CDR3, as DNA: TGTGCCAGCAGCACACGAACCGGACTAGCGTTCCAAGAGACCCAGTACTTC.

The chain couples TRBV30 to TRBJ2-3, with 7 nucleotides matching TRBD2. This CDR3 has 15 amino acids. Germline CDR1 reads GTSNPN; CDR2 reads SVGIG (reference sequence). V trimming: 1 base; J trimming: 2 bases; junction bases outside the gene matches: 6. For the CDR3, the DNA is TGTGCCTGGAGTGGGTTGGGAGGGGTCACAGATACGCAGTATTTT. Translation: CAWSGLGGVTDTQYF. The variable domain in full, with the rest retrieved from reference TRBV30 and TRBJ2-3, is SQTIHQWPATLVQPVGSPLSLECTVEGTSNPNLYWYRQAAGRGLQLLFYSVGIGQISSEVPQNLSASRPQDRQFILSSKKLLLSDSGFYLCAWSGLGGVTDTQYFGPGTRLTVL.

The chain is built from TRBV7-9 and TRBJ2-3; possible D gene TRBD2, 5 bases. This CDR3 comprises 14 residues. The V end lost 6 bases, the J end lost 13 bases, and 23 bases lay between the germline ends. The germline gives CDR1 SEHNR, CDR2 FQNEAQ (reference sequence). The DNA for the CDR3 is TGTGCCAGCAGGATATTAGCGCGGCAGGTCTCGGAGTATTTT. Protein: CASRILARQVSEYF. The full variable domain, in which reference TRBV7-9 and TRBJ2-3 provide the parts outside the CDR3, is DTGVSQNPRHKITKRGQNVTFRCDPISEHNRLYWYRQTLGQGPEFLTYFQNEAQLEKSRLLSDRFSAERPKGSFSTLEIQRTEQGDSAMYLCASRILARQVSEYFGPGTRLTVL.

This CDR3 reads CASSRTSGGNEQFF. CDR3 nucleotides: TGTGCCAGCAGCAGGACTAGCGGAGGGAATGAGCAGTTCTTC. The J gene is TRBJ2-1, the V gene TRBV7-3; 10 bases are shared with TRBD2. The CDR3 sequence is 14 residues long. V dropped 5 bases and J dropped 7; count of bases not matched to a gene: 5. Germline V CDR1 and CDR2: SGHTA, FQGTGA. Looking up the rest from reference TRBV7-3 and TRBJ2-1 gives the full variable domain: GAGVSQTPSNKVTEKGKYVELRCDPISGHTALYWYRQSLGQGPEFLIYFQGTGAADDSGLPNDRFFAVRPEGSVSTLKIQRTERGDSAVYLCASSRTSGGNEQFFGPGTRLTVL.

This clone was seen only a few times. The rearrangement uses TRBV4-1 and TRBJ1-1; 7 bases are a match to TRBD1. There are 15 residues in the CDR3. The V gene end was trimmed by 2 bases and the J gene end by 8 bases; junction bases not matched to a gene: 11. Germline CDR1 MGHRA, CDR2 YSYEKL. This CDR3 is CASSQFLVSGGEAFF. CDR3 in DNA: TGCGCCAGCAGCCAATTCCTGGTTTCAGGGGGGGAAGCTTTCTTT.

The chain recombines TRBV5-1 with TRBJ2-2, with a tentative D call TRBD1 (6 bases). Trimming removed 2 bases from V and 6 bases from J, with 14 bases in between. Per germline, CDR1 SGHRS and CDR2 YFSETQ. This CDR3 region has 15 residues. Here the CDR3 DNA reads TGCGCCAGCAGCTTTGAGGGGGTGAAACCCGGGGAGCTGTTTTTT. As protein: CASSFEGVKPGELFF.

CDR3 region: CASSISGSGAEGYTF. CDR3 DNA sequence: TGTGCCAGTAGTATCTCCGGCTCAGGGGCAGAGGGCTACACCTTC. This chain uses TRBV19 with TRBJ1-2; weak D call: TRBD1 (6 bases). V was shortened by 3 bases and J by 8 bases, with 19 bases between the two germline ends. Germline V gives CDR1 LNHDA, CDR2 SQIVND (reference sequence). CDR3 size: 15 residues.

This chain connects TRBV2 to TRBJ1-5; no definite D call. Germline V gene lookup returns CDR1 SNHLY and CDR2 FYNNEI. The CDR3 consists of 14 residues. Trimming left V 8 bases short and J 1 base short, with 12 bases between. The CDR3 nucleotides are TGTGCCAGCTGCAGCGGACTGAGCAATCAGCCCCAGCATTTT. It yields the protein CASCSGLSNQPQHF.

This clone has only a few counts. This chain uses TRBV7-9 with TRBJ1-3; D gene ambiguous. The CDR3 contains 15 residues. Looked up from germline, CDR1 is SEHNR and CDR2 is FQNEAQ (reference sequence). The V gene lost 2 bases and the J gene lost 0 bases, with 8 bases spanning the gap. The CDR3 spells CASSLSRVSGNTIYF. The CDR3 DNA reads TGTGCCAGCAGCTTAAGTCGGGTCTCTGGAAACACCATATATTTT. The full variable domain, in which reference TRBV7-9 and TRBJ1-3 provide the parts outside the CDR3, is DTGVSQNPRHKITKRGQNVTFRCDPISEHNRLYWYRQTLGQGPEFLTYFQNEAQLEKSRLLSDRFSAERPKGSFSTLEIQRTEQGDSAMYLCASSLSRVSGNTIYFGEGSWLTVV.

The chain is built from TRBV5-6 and TRBJ2-5, with D possibly matching TRBD2 (5 bases). CDR1 is SGHDT, CDR2 YYEEEE, per germline. Trimming left V 2 bases short and J 2 bases short, with 10 bases between. There are 14 residues in the CDR3. In DNA, the CDR3 is TGTGCCAGCAGCTTAGGAGGCGGGCAAGAGACCCAGTACTTC. Translated: CASSLGGGQETQYF.

The rearrangement uses TRBV7-2 and TRBJ2-1, with TRBD2 matching over 7 bases. Trimming took 5 bases from V and 3 from J; bases not matched to a gene: 10. The length of the CDR3 is 16 residues. Germline assignment: CDR1 SGHTA and CDR2 FQGNSA. CDR3 residues: CASSPEERGYYNEQFF. CDR3 DNA: TGTGCCAGCAGCCCGGAGGAGCGGGGTTACTACAATGAGCAGTTCTTC. The entire variable domain, with the rest obtained from reference TRBV7-2 and TRBJ2-1, is as follows: GAGVSQSPSNKVTEKGKDVELRCDPISGHTALYWYRQSLGQGLEFLIYFQGNSAPDKSGLPSDRFSAERTGGSVSTLTIQRTQQEDSAVYLCASSPEERGYYNEQFFGPGTRLTVL.

This chain connects TRBV18 to TRBJ2-7; TRBD1 matches at 7 bases. This CDR3 region has 15 residues. The V and J ends lost 3 bases and 4 bases, in that order; junction bases with no gene match: 9. Germline V gives CDR1 KGHSH, CDR2 LQKENI. The DNA for the CDR3 is TGTGCCAGCTCACCGGGGCTTGGGACAGCATACGAGCAGTACTTC. Translating it yields CASSPGLGTAYEQYF. The entire variable domain, with the rest obtained from reference TRBV18 and TRBJ2-7, is as follows: NAGVMQNPRHLVRRRGQEARLRCSPMKGHSHVYWYRQLPEEGLKFMVYLQKENIIDESGMPKERFSAEFPKEGPSILRIQQVVRGDSAAYFCASSPGLGTAYEQYFGPGTRLTVT.

This clone was observed a single time. This chain joins TRBV7-6 and TRBJ2-7; tentatively, D is TRBD2 (6 bases). CDR3 length: 15 residues. V lost 0 bases to trimming and J lost 0 bases, with 9 bases between them. Germline V gene sequence: CDR1 SGHVS, CDR2 FNYEAQ. CDR3 loop: CASSLADGGSYEQYF. The CDR3 DNA follows: TGTGCCAGCAGCTTAGCTGACGGGGGCTCCTACGAGCAGTACTTC.

The V gene is TRBV27, the J gene TRBJ2-7; TRBD1 aligns across 8 bases. The CDR3 is 13 residues long. Germline loops: CDR1 MNHEY, CDR2 SMNVEV (reference sequence). J gave up 6 bases and V 5 bases, and 6 bases lay outside the gene matches. The DNA of the CDR3 is TGTGCCAGCAGTCCTACAGGGGGACGCGAGCAGTACTTC. Translation gives CASSPTGGREQYF.

This clone was found once. The chain couples TRBV2 to TRBJ1-1, with a weak D call TRBD1 (5 bases). Germline lookup yields CDR1 SNHLY and CDR2 FYNNEI. V lost 1 base and J 7 bases, leaving 7 bases between the germline ends. This CDR3 is 12 amino acids long. The CDR3 is CASSEEGIEAFF. DNA for the CDR3: TGTGCCAGCAGTGAAGAGGGGATTGAAGCTTTCTTT.

This sequence joins TRBV28 and TRBJ2-7; TRBD1 matches 8 bases. The CDR3 extends over 16 amino acids. Germline lookup yields CDR1 MDHEN and CDR2 SYDVKM. V dropped 1 base and J dropped 2; count of bases not matched to a gene: 7. CDR3: CASSLSSGTGTYEQYF. The CDR3 DNA reads as TGTGCCAGCAGTTTATCCTCCGGGACAGGTACCTACGAGCAGTACTTC.

In this sample, this clone turned up a few times. The gene calls are TRBV7-6 and TRBJ1-4; D call uncertain. This CDR3 spans 12 amino acids. Looked up from germline, CDR1 is SGHVS and CDR2 is FNYEAQ. V lost 0 bases and J lost 8, with 4 bases in between. The CDR3 DNA follows: TGTGCCAGCAGCTTAGCGCGCGAAAAACTGTTTTTT. Translating gives CASSLAREKLFF.

The chain couples TRBV7-2 to TRBJ2-5; D ambiguous. The end of the DNA is better explained by TRBJ2-7, so the J call may be wrong. CDR3 size: 12 residues. Germline V gene data show CDR1 as SGHTA and CDR2 as FQGNSA. This CDR3 is CASSLALSEQYF. The CDR3 DNA follows: TGTGCCAGCAGCCTCGCACTCTCCGAGCAGTACTTC.

The V gene is TRBV7-9, the J gene TRBJ1-5; 7 bases are shared with TRBD1. The ends lost 5 bases at V and 3 bases at J; junction bases unmatched: 10. Germline values: CDR1 SEHNR, CDR2 FQNEAQ (reference sequence). The CDR3 is 16 residues long. The DNA for the CDR3 is TGTGCCAGCAGCCCCCGTAGTGACAGGGTCAATCAGCCCCAGCATTTT. It is translated as CASSPRSDRVNQPQHF.

This clone was found a few times. The rearrangement uses TRBV29-1 and TRBJ2-3, with 9 nucleotides matching TRBD2. V shed 7 bases and J 6 bases; nucleotides not matched to a gene: 8. Germline V gives CDR1 SQVTM, CDR2 ANQGSEA. The CDR3 runs 13 residues. CDR3 bases: TGCAGCGCATGGACTAGCGAAGGTGATACGCAGTATTTT. Residues: CSAWTSEGDTQYF.

The chain uses TRBV2 and TRBJ2-4, with a possible D match to TRBD1 (5 bases). The CDR3 loop spans 15 amino acids. The V gene lost 4 bases and the J gene lost 0 bases, with 10 bases spanning the gap. Looked up from germline, CDR1 is SNHLY and CDR2 is FYNNEI. CDR3 loop: CASSARVLAKNIQYF. CDR3 coding DNA: TGTGCCAGCAGTGCCAGGGTACTAGCCAAAAACATTCAGTACTTC.

This rearrangement joins TRBV7-2 to TRBJ2-7; a weak D match, TRBD2 (6 bases). V was pared by 2 bases and J by 4 bases, with 9 bases between. Germline CDR1 is SGHTA and CDR2 is FQGNSA. The CDR3 is 13 residues long. The CDR3 reads CASSLYRGYEQYF. CDR3 DNA: TGTGCCAGCAGCTTATATCGGGGGTACGAGCAGTACTTC.

This clone was observed a handful of times. This sequence joins TRBV28 and TRBJ1-3, with 7 bases lining up with TRBD1. The germline V gene encodes CDR1 MDHEN and CDR2 SYDVKM. The V segment lost 4 bases and the J segment 4 bases; nucleotides outside the gene matches: 7. There are 15 residues in the CDR3. CDR3: CASSSGQIRGNTIYF. The CDR3 DNA reads TGTGCCAGCAGTTCGGGACAGATAAGGGGAAACACCATATATTTT.